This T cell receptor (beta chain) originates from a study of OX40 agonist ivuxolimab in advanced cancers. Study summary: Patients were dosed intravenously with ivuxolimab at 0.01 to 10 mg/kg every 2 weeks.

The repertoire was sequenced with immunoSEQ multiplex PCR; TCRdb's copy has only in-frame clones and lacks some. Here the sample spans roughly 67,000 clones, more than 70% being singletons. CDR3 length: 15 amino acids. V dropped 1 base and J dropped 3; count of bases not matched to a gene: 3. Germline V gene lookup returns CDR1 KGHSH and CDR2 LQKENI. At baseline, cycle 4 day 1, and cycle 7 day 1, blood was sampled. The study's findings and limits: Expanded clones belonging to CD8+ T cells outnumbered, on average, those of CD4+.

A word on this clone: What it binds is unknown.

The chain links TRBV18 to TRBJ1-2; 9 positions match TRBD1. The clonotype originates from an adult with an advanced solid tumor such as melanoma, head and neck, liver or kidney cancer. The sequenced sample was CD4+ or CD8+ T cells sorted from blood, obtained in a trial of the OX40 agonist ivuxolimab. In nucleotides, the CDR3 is TGTGCCAGCTCACCACGCGGGACAGGGCACTATGGCTACACCTTC. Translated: CASSPRGTGHYGYTF.